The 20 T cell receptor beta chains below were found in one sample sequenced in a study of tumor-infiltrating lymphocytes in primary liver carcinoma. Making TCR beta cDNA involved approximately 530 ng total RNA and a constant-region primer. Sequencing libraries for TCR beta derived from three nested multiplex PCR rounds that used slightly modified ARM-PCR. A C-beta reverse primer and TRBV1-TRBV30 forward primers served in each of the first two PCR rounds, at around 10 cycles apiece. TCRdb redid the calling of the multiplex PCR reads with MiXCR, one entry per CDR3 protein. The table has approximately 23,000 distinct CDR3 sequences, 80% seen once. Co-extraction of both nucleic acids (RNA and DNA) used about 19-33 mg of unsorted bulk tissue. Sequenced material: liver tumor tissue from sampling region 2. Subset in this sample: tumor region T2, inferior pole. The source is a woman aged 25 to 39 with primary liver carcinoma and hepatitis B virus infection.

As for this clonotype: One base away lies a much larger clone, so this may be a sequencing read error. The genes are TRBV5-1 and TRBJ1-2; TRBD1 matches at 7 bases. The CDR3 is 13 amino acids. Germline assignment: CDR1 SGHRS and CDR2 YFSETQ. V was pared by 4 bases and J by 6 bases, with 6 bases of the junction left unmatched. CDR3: CASSPDREDGYTF. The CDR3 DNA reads TGCGCCAGCAGCCCTGACAGGGAGGATGGCTACACCTTC.

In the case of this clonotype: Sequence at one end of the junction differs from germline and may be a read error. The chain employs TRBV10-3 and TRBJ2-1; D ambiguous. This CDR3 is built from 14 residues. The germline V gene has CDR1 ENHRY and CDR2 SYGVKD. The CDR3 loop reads CAISEFSSLSEQFF. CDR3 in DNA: TGTGCCATTAGTGAGTTCTCTAGTTTGAGTGAGCAGTTCTTC.

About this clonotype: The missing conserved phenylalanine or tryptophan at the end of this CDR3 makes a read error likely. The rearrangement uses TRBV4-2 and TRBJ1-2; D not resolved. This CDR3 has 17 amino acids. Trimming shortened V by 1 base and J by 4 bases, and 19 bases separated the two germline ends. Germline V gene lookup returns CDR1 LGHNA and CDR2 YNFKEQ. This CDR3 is CASSQVSLRQRSYGYTL. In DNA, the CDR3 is TGTGCCAGCAGCCAAGTTTCACTTCGCCAACGAAGCTATGGCTACACCCTC.

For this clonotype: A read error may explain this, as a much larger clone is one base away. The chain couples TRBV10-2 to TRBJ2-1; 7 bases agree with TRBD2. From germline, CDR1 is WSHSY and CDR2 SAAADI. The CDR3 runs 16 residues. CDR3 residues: CASSLLAGVTHKEQFF. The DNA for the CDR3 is TGCGCCAGCAGCCTCTTAGCGGGCGTCACCCACAAGGAGCAGTTCTTC.

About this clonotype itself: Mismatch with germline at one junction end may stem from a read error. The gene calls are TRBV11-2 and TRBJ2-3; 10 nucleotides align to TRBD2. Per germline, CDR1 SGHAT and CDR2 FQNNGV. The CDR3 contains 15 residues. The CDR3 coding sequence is TGTGCCAGCAGCTCAGGAAGCGGGGGGGTAGATACGAAGTATTTT. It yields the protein CASSSGSGGVDTKYF.

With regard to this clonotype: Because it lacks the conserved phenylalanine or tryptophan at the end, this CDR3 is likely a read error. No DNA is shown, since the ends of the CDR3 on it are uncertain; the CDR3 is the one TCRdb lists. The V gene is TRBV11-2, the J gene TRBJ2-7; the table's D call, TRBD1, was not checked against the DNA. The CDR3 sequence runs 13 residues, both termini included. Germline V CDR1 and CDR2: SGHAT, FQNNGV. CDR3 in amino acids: CASSFPAGHEEYL.

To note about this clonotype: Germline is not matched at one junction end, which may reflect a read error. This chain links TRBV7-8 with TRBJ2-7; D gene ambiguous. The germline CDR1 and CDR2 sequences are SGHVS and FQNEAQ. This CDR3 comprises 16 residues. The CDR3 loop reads CASSAPRALALYEQYF. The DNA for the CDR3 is TGTGCCAGCAGCGCCCCCCGGGCCCTCGCCCTCTACGAGCAATACTTC.

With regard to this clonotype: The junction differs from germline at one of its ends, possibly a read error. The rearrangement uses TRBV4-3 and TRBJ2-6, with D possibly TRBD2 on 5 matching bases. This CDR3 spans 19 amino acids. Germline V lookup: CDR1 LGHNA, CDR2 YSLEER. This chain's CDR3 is CASGQKSSEIGFGANVLTF. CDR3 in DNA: TGCGCCAGCGGCCAAAAGAGTAGCGAGATAGGCTTTGGGGCCAACGTCCTGACTTTC.

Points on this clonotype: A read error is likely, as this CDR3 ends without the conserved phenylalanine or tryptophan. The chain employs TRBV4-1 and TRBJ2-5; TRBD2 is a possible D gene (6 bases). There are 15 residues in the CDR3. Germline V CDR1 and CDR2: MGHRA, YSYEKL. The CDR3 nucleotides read TGCGCCAGCAGTCAAGGCAGCGGAGCTCGGGGGATCCAGTACTTA. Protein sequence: CASSQGSGARGIQYL.

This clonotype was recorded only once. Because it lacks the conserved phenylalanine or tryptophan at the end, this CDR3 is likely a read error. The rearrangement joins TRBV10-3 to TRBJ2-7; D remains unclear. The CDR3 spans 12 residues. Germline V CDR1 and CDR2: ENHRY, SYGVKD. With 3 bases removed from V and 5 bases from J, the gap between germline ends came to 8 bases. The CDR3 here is CAISETDHEQYS. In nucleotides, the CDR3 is TGTGCCATCAGTGAAACGGACCACGAGCAGTACTCC.

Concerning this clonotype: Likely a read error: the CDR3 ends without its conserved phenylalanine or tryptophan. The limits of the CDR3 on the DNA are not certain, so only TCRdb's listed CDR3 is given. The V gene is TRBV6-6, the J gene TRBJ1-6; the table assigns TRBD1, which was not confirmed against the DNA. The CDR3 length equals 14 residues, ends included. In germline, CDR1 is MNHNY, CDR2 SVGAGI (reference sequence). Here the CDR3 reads CAGSYTGMDSPLQL.

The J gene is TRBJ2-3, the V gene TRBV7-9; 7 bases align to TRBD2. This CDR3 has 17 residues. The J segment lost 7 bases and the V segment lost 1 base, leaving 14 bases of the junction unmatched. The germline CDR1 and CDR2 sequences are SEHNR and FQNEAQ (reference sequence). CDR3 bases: TGTGCCAGCAGCTTAGGACGTTCTAGCGGTAGTATATATACGCAGTATTTT. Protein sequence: CASSLGRSSGSIYTQYF.

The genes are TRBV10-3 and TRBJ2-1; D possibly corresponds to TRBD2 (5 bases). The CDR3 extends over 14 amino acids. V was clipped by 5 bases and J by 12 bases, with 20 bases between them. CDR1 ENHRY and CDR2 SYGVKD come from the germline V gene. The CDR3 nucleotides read TGTGCCATCAGTCCCACGGAAACCCGGGATGGGCAGTTCTTC. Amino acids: CAISPTETRDGQFF.

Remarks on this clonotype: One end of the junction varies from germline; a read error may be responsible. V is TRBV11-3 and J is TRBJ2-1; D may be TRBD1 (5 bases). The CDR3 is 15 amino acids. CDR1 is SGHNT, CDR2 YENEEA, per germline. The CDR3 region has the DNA TGTGCCTGCAGCTTCAGGGCCCACTCCTACAATGAGCAGTTCTTC. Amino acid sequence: CACSFRAHSYNEQFF.

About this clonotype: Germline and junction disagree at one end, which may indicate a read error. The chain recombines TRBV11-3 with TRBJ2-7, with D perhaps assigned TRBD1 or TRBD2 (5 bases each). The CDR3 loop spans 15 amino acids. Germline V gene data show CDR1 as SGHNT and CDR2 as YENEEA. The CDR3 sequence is CASSIDRDLSYDQYF. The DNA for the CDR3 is TGTGCCAGCAGCATAGACCGGGACCTATCCTACGATCAGTACTTC.

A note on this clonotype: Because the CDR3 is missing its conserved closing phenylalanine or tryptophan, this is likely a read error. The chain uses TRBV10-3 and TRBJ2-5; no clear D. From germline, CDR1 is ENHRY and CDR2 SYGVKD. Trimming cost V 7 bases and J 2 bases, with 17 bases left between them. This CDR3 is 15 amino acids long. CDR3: CAITVSATRQETQYL. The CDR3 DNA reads TGTGCCATCACTGTGTCGGCTACCAGACAAGAGACCCAGTACTTA.

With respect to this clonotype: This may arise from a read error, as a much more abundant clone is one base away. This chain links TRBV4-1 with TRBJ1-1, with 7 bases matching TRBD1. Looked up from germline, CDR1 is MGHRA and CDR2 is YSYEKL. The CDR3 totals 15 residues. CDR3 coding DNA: TGCGCCAGCAGCCAAGTCAGGGGGGGTGACACTGAAGCTTCCTTT. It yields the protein CASSQVRGGDTEASF.

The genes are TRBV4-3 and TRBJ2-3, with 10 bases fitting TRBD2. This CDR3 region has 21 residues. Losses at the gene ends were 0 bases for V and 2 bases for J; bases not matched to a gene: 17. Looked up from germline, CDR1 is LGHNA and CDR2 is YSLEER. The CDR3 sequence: CASSQELVTSGMTEVTDTQYF. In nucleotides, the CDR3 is TGCGCCAGCAGCCAAGAGCTGGTAACTAGCGGGATGACGGAGGTCACAGATACGCAGTATTTT.

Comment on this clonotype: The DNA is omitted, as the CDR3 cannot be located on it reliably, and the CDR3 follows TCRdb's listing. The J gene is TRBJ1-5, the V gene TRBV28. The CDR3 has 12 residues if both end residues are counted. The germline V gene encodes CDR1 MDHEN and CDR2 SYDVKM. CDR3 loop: CASILGRQPQHF.

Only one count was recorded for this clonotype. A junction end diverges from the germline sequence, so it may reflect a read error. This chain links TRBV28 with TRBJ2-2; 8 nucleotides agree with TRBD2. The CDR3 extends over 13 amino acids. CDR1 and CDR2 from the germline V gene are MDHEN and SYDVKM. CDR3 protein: CASNLSGSGELFF. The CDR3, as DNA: TGCGCCAGCAATCTGAGCGGGAGCGGGGAGCTGTTTTTT. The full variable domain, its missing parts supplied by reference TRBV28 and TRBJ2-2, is DVKVTQSSRYLVKRTGEKVFLECVQDMDHENMFWYRQDPGLGLRLIYFSYDVKMKEKGDIPEGYSVSREKKERFSLILESASTNQTSMYLCASNLSGSGELFFGEGSRLTVL.